This T cell receptor (beta chain) was obtained from a study of follicular helper T cells after annual influenza vaccination. The time point was: 2015-2016 season, pre-vaccination. Before and after seasonal inactivated influenza vaccination, adults gave blood for sorting CD4 subsets for sequencing. Between about 35 and 110 mL of blood was drawn per time point. Sequencing of TCRB used Survey level resolution. Generated by immunoSEQ multiplex PCR, the TCRdb table keeps only in-frame clones and is missing some. Among over 10,000 clones listed, roughly 80% were seen once. Turning to this clone: Antigen unknown.

The germline gives CDR1 LNHNV, CDR2 YYDKDF (reference sequence). V shed 0 bases and J shed 2 bases, with 11 bases lying between them. The length of the CDR3 is 16 residues. General study points: Successive annual vaccinations recalled a recurrent oligoclonal ICOS+CD38+ cTfh response with influenza-specific clonotypes.

This sample comprised CXCR5+ CD38- circulating T follicular helper cells from blood, obtained on the day of influenza vaccination. Subset of the sample: circulating Tfh, non-naive CD4+CXCR5+PD-1+ (ICOS+CD38+ or ICOS-CD38-). The chain carries TRBV15 and TRBJ2-1; the D is unclear. The TCR was taken from an adult who received the influenza vaccine. The CDR3 nucleotides are TGTGCCACCAGCAGAGATTACGGCTCCACCTACAATGAGCAGTTCTTC. Encoded protein: CATSRDYGSTYNEQFF.